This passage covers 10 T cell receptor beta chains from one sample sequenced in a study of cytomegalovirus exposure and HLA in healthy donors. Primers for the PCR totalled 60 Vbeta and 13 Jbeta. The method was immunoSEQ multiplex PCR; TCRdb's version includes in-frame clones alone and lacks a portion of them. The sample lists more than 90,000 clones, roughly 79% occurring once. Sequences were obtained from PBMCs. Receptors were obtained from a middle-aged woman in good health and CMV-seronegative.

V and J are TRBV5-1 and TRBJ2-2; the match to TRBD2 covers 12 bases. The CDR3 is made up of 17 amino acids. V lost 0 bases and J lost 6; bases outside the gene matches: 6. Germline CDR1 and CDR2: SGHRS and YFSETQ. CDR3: CASSLGSSGRVAGELFF. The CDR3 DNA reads TGCGCCAGCAGCTTGGGGTCTAGCGGGAGGGTCGCCGGGGAGCTGTTTTTT.

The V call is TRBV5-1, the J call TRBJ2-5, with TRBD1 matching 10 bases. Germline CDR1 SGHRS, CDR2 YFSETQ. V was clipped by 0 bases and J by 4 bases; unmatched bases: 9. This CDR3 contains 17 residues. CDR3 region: CASSLGQTGGAGETQYF. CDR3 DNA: TGCGCCAGCAGCTTGGGTCAGACAGGGGGCGCCGGAGAGACCCAGTACTTC.

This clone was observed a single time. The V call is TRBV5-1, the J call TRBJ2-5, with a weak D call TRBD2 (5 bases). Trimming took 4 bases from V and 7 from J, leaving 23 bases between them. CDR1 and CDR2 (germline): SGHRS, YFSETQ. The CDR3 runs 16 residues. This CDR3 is CASSPHLAWPLGTQYF. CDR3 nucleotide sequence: TGCGCCAGCAGCCCCCACCTAGCCTGGCCCCTCGGGACCCAGTACTTC.

Here the CDR3 reads CASSYALLGSNYGYTF. The CDR3, as DNA: TGTGCCAGCAGTTACGCCCTGTTGGGCAGCAACTATGGCTACACCTTC. The chain couples TRBV6-5 to TRBJ1-2; no reliable D call. The CDR3 is 16 amino acids. V lost 2 bases and J lost 2, with 15 bases in between. CDR1 is MNHEY and CDR2 is SVGAGI in the germline V gene.

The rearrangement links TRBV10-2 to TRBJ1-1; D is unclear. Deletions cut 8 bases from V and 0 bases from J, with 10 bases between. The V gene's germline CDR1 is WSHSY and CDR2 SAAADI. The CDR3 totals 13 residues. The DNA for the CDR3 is TGCGCCAGCGCTCTGAGGATGAACACTGAAGCTTTCTTT. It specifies CASALRMNTEAFF.

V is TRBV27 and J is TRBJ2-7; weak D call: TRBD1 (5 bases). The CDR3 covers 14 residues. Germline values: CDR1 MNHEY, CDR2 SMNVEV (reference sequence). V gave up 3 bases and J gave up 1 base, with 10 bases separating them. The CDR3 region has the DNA TGTGCCAGCAGTTTCCAGGGTCGATCCTACGAGCAGTACTTC. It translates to CASSFQGRSYEQYF.

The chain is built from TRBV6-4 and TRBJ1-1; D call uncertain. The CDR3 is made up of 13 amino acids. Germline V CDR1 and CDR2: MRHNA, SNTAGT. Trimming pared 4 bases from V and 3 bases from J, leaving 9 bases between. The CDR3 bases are TGTGCCAGCAGTGCCTCACGGGACACTGAAGCTTTCTTT. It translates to CASSASRDTEAFF.

The CDR3 sequence: CAWPNDRGYEQYF. The CDR3, as DNA: TGTGCCTGGCCAAACGACAGGGGCTACGAGCAGTACTTC. This chain links TRBV30 with TRBJ2-7; 8 nucleotides line up with TRBD1. Germline CDR1 reads GTSNPN; CDR2 reads SVGIG (reference sequence). The CDR3 runs 13 residues. V trimming: 5 bases; J trimming: 3 bases; junction bases outside the gene matches: 6.

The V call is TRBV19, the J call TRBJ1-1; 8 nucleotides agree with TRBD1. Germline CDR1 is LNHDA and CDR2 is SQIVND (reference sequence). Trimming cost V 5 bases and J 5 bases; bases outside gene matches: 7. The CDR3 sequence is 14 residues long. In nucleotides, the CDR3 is TGTGCCAGTAGTGCCGGACAGGGTTTGACTGAAGCTTTCTTT. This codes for CASSAGQGLTEAFF.

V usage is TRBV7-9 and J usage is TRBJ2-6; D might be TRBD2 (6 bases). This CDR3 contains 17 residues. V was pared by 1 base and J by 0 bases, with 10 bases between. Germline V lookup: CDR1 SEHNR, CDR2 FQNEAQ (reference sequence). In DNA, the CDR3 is TGTGCCAGCAGCTTAGGAGACGGGAGCTCTGGGGCCAACGTCCTGACTTTC. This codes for CASSLGDGSSGANVLTF.